This T cell receptor (beta chain) was sequenced in a study of monozygotic twins with inflammatory bowel disease (dated by TCRdb to about 2019). In terms of the full investigation: A total of roughly 28 monozygotic twin pairs were included in the full study, comprising nine German pairs (four IBD-concordant, five IBD-discordant) and 19 IBD-discordant Danish pairs. The search for disease-associated traits relied mainly on comparing IBD patients with their genetically identical healthy co-twins within discordant pairs. Each individual had, on average, about 151 000 unique TCRalpha sequences and 181 000 unique TCRbeta sequences available for analysis. The full study reports these points: Compared with healthy twins, IBD patients shared fewer clonotypes with other individuals, and the difference was most pronounced in patients with signs of disease activity. Background noise and inter-individual variability may have been introduced into the repertoires by the differing immunosuppressive treatments among patients. No difference in repertoire similarity was observed between concordant and discordant twins, possibly owing to limited statistical power. A decrease in TCRbeta repertoire diversity, as measured by inverse Simpson index, was observed in IBD patients compared with their healthy co-twins. The analysis was unable to tell different T cell subtypes apart. The results gave no support for a single strong signal or clonotype linked to IBD.

From each donor, a roughly 2.5 ml peripheral blood sample was drawn into PAXgene tubes and stored at -80 degrees C. Without any T cell sorting, total RNA was extracted from whole blood using the PAXgene blood miRNA kit on an automated QIAcube. Peripheral blood from monozygotic twin pairs, either concordant or discordant for inflammatory bowel disease, underwent deep TCRalpha and TCRbeta repertoire profiling that used unique molecular barcoding. For every twin pair, smoking habits were documented, and each individual was categorised as a current, former or never smoker. Libraries were constructed by 5' RACE. Each TCR library was prepared from about 3,300 ng of total RNA. For each sample, cDNA synthesis with SMARTScribe reverse transcriptase was split into eight separate reactions. During cDNA synthesis, template switching was used to introduce unique molecular identifiers that contained a 6-nucleotide sample barcode. Two nested PCRs of 16 and 9 cycles amplified the TCRalpha and TCRbeta cDNA, and bead purification followed each PCR. Before amplification, the cDNA was treated with uracil DNA-glycosylase and purified using the QIAquick PCR purification kit. In the second PCR, Illumina TruSeq-compatible adapters and sample-specific barcodes were added. Library quality and concentration were checked on TapeStation and Qubit, and libraries were pooled at approximately 4.7 ng each. The pooled libraries were sequenced with 2 x 100 bp reads and custom sequencing primers on an Illumina HiSeq2500 single-index Rapid Run. The authors' analysis ran thus. MiGEC version 1.2.6 was used for UMI-based consensus assembly to correct PCR and sequencing errors. V(D)J alignment, clonotype assembly and CDR3 extraction were performed with MiXCR version 2.1.1. Normalisation of gene usage, clonotype sharing and MAIT/NKT TCR abundance was achieved by analysing the top 1000, 10 000 and 20 000 clonotypes per sample. Diversity was computed as the inverse Simpson index with the vegan R package after downsampling to 27 000 UMIs. Paired Mann-Whitney U tests were applied to discordant twin pairs, and Benjamini-Hochberg correction was used for multiple testing. Following TCRdb reprocessing, every CDR3 protein sequence forms one entry, and DNA is not provided. The V and J calls were determined by TCRdb, not by the authors. For this sample, the table gives about 420,000 distinct CDR3 sequences. The ten top clones hold approximately 2.3% of the sample.

Measured from the cysteine to the phenylalanine, the CDR3 is 16 residues long. No DNA sequence was recorded. CDR1 and CDR2 were assigned from the germline V gene (reference sequence) as SEHNR and FQNEAQ. As concerns this clonotype: Its target antigen remains unknown.

This TCR was recovered from a human donor with ulcerative colitis or Crohn's disease, or a healthy co-twin of an affected twin (not recorded which). The chain is assembled from TRBV7-9 and TRBJ2-1; lacking DNA, the TRBD2 call made by TCRdb goes unchecked. The specimen sequenced was blood. CDR3 reads: CASSPRLAGGYNEQFF.